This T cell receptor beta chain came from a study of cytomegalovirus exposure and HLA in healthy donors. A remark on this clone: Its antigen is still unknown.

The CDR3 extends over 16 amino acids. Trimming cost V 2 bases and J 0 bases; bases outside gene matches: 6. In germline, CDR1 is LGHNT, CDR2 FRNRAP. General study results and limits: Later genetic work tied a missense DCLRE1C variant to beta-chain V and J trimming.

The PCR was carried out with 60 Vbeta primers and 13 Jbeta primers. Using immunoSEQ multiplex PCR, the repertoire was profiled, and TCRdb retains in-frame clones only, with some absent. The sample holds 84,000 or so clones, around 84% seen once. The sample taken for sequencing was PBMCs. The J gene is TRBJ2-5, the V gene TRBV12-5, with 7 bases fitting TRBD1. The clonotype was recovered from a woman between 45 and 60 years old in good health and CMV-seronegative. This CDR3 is CASGLQVTGYQETQYF. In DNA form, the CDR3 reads TGTGCTAGTGGTTTGCAAGTGACAGGGTACCAAGAGACCCAGTACTTC.